This paragraph reports one T cell receptor (beta chain). The antigen remains unidentified. TCRdb's copy holds only in-frame clones and misses some; the assay was immunoSEQ multiplex PCR. The table has about a million clones, around 76% seen once. Trimming pared 0 bases from V and 5 bases from J, leaving 12 bases between. The CDR3 loop spans 15 amino acids. From germline, CDR1 is SGHRS and CDR2 YFSETQ. The data were taken from a study of shared clonotypes between healthy human individuals. Study outcomes and limitations: Although depth was large, rarefaction showed that sequencing of the sorted subsets was incomplete.

The sequenced sample consisted of memory CD4+ T cells sorted from blood. The subset here: CD45RA-negative fraction. The chain employs TRBV5-1 and TRBJ2-4; no clear D. This receptor was obtained from a man aged 18 to 29 in good health. The CDR3 DNA reads as TGCGCCAGCAGCTTGGCCCCGGGTAACGAAAACATTCAGTACTTC. Translation: CASSLAPGNENIQYF.